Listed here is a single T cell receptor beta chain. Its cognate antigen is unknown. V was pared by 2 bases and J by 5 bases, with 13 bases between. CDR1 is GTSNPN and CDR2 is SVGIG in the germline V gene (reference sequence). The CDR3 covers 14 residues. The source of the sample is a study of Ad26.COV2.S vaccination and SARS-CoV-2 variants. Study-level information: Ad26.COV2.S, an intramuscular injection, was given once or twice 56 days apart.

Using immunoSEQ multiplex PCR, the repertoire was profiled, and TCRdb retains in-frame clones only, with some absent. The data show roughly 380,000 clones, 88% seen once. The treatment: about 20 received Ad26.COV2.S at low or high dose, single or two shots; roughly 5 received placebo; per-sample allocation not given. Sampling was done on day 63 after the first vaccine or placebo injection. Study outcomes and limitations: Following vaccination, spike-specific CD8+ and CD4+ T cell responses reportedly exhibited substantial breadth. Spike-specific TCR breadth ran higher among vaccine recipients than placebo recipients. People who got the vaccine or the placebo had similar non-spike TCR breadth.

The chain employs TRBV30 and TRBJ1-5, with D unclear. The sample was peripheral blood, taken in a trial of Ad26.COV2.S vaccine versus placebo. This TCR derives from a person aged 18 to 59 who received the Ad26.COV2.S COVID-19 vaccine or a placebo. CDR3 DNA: TGTGCCTGGAGTTACGGGTCTGGCGATCAGCCCCAGCATTTT. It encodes CAWSYGSGDQPQHF.